The rows below give T cell receptor beta chains drawn from one sample of a study of blood T cells in healthy people across ages. Using its own MiXCR run on the 5' RACE reads, TCRdb lists one record per CDR3 protein. This sample has around 1,000,000 distinct CDR3 sequences, with about 25% found just once. The sample also formed part of further work on T cells of mothers and their children.

The sequencing sample was made of blood. These receptors all stem from a girl aged 2 to 10 in good health. Both conserved end residues are part of each CDR3. Fields, in order: V gene, J gene, clone size, D gene, CDR3 DNA, CDR3 protein. A D gene is named only where the DNA matches it firmly. Clone size is not always given. Where it is, it says once, few, many or a class for expanded clones.

TRBV27	TRBJ1-2	-	TRBD1	TGTGCCAGCAGTTACGAGGCAGGGGGTAACTATGGCTACACCTTC	CASSYEAGGNYGYTF
TRBV4-3	TRBJ2-1	-	TRBD2	TGCGCCAGCAGCCAAGATGACGGGGGGGCTTATGAGCAGTTCTTC	CASSQDDGGAYEQFF
TRBV7-9	TRBJ2-5	-	TRBD2	TGTGCCAGCAGCTCGACTAGCGCGCAGACCCAGTACTTC	CASSSTSAQTQYF
TRBV12-3/TRBV12-4	TRBJ2-7	few	-	TGTGCCAGCAGTTCACGGGGATACTACGAGCAGTACTTC	CASSSRGYYEQYF
TRBV7-9	TRBJ2-1	-	-	TGTGCCAGCATCTCATCGACGGGGAAACACAATGAGCAGTTCTTC	CASISSTGKHNEQFF
TRBV4-3	TRBJ1-5	few	-	TGCGCCAGCAGCCAAGATAGGGTGGGGGGTCAGCCCCAGCATTTT	CASSQDRVGGQPQHF
TRBV4-1	TRBJ2-1	once	TRBD1	TGCGCCAGCAGCCAAGTAACAGGGGGGCACGAGCAGTTCTTC	CASSQVTGGHEQFF
TRBV7-6	TRBJ2-2	-	-	TGTGCCAGCAGCCCCTTGGGACTTCGGACCGGGGAGCTGTTTTTT	CASSPLGLRTGELFF
TRBV18	TRBJ2-5	-	TRBD2	TGTGCCAGCTCACCGGGACTAGCGGCCCCAGAGACCCAGTACTTC	CASSPGLAAPETQYF
TRBV5-1	TRBJ2-1	-	-	TGCGCCAGCAGCTTCCTCCCGGACTGGACGAATGAGCAGTTCTTC	CASSFLPDWTNEQFF
TRBV28	TRBJ2-3	-	TRBD2	TGTGCCAGCAGTACCAGACTAGCGGGGACCACAGATACGCAGTATTTT	CASSTRLAGTTDTQYF
TRBV7-9	TRBJ1-3	-	-	TGTGCCAGCAGATCGGAGGGAAACACCATATATTTT	CASRSEGNTIYF
TRBV4-1	TRBJ2-7	-	-	TGCGTCAGCAGCCAATTTGTTGGGGGGACCTTCTACGAGCAGTACTTC	CVSSQFVGGTFYEQYF
TRBV4-3	TRBJ2-5	once	-	TGCGCCAGCAGCCAAGATCTGATAGGTGGCCGGATAGAGACCCAGTACTTC	CASSQDLIGGRIETQYF